This TCR beta chain was observed in a study of T cell repertoires in cytomegalovirus infection (dated by TCRdb to about 2019). At the level of the whole study: Peptide stimulations targeted recently identified HLA-C-restricted CMV epitopes, whose presentation resists viral immunomodulation, together with well-studied HLA-B-restricted epitopes. Because public TCR beta signatures pointed to carriage of CMV infection together with the matching HLA type, the HLA type of each donor mattered for the analysis. Broader findings and caveats from the paper: The ex vivo response was dominated by HLA-C-restricted CMV-specific TCR beta clonotypes, which also provided the single most frequent clonotype in two of eight donors. Cumulative frequency of public TCR beta family members discriminated carriers of CMV infection plus the relevant HLA type in this cohort and an independent approximately 350-donor cohort.

Interpreted using the paper, the treatment or condition label stands for: in vitro stimulation with specific CMV peptide epitopes to enrich CMV-specific T cells. The V end loses 5 bases and the J end loses 0 bases, and a stretch of 20 bases separates them. The CDR3 contains 19 residues, cysteine and phenylalanine counted. The only DNA kept is the CDR3, 57 bases in frame from the first base. The CDR1 and CDR2 encoded by the germline V gene are MDHEN and SYDVKM. This clonotype was picked up a small number of times. There is no known antigen for this receptor. No clone much larger than this one lies a single base away; base qualities are absent. TCRdb names Illumina HiSeq 1500 as the instrument used. TCRdb reran the public reads through fastp at Q25 and MiXCR, keeping productive beta chains. Every CDR3 protein is listed once, alongside the most common genes and DNA of its rows. Present in this sample are roughly 70,000 distinct CDR3 sequences, 20% to 25% of which were seen just once. The ten largest clonotypes hold about 72% of the sample.

The sequences come from CD8+ T cells from cultured PBMCs, collected from culture after CMV antigen stimulation. The TCR was taken from a human donor in good health (CMV status not recorded). Some clones in this sample may be carry-over from other donors' samples. The chain couples TRBV28 to TRBJ1-6, and possibly TRBD1, on 5 matching bases. The sequenced DNA is TGTGCCAGCAGTCCCCCTCCGGGACTGACGAGCTCCTATAATTCACCCCTCCACTTT. Its protein reads: CASSPPPGLTSSYNSPLHF.